Given below is one TCR beta chain in context. Only in-frame clones appear in the TCRdb table, and some are missing; sequencing was by immunoSEQ multiplex PCR. The table includes approximately 160,000 clones, more than 75% detected once. This entry is derived from a study of blood T cell repertoires in COVID-19. Deletions cut 5 bases from V and 8 bases from J, with 16 bases between. The CDR3 is 15 amino acids. Germline values: CDR1 SGHTA, CDR2 FQGNSA. This rearrangement joins TRBV7-2 to TRBJ1-6, with D possibly being TRBD1 (6 bases). The TCR was taken from a woman aged 50 to 65 who had recovered from COVID-19. The sample consisted of PBMCs or T cells enriched from blood (not recorded which). This CDR3 is CASSPRDMSYSPLHF. Written as DNA, the CDR3 is TGTGCCAGCAGCCCCCGGGACATGAGTTATTCACCCCTCCACTTT.